Shown below are 22 T cell receptor beta chains from a single sample sequenced in a study of control samples from healthy donors and cancer patients. Assay used: immunoSEQ multiplex PCR; TCRdb lists only in-frame clones, some missing. The data show about 140,000 clones, with 80% to 95% seen just once and approximately 10% held by the top ten. The sequenced sample consisted of blood. These TCRs come from a man in his thirties or forties in good health.

V is TRBV29-1 and J is TRBJ1-1; 7 bases fit TRBD1. This CDR3 is built from 18 residues. The germline gives CDR1 SQVTM, CDR2 ANQGSEA. J lost 3 bases, V lost 6 bases, and 22 bases had no gene match. The CDR3 nucleotides are TGCAGCGTCACGGGGTGGGGAGGGGGCGAGTATGGCGACACTGAAGCTTTCTTT. This sequence encodes CSVTGWGGGEYGDTEAFF.

V gene TRBV7-9 combines with J gene TRBJ1-1; 7 nucleotides line up with TRBD1. This CDR3 contains 14 residues. The trim removed 4 bases at V and 0 bases at J, leaving 2 bases unmatched. Germline lookup yields CDR1 SEHNR and CDR2 FQNEAQ (reference sequence). The CDR3 loop is CASSSTGMNTEAFF. The CDR3 region has the DNA TGTGCCAGCAGCTCGACAGGGATGAACACTGAAGCTTTCTTT.

In this sample, this clone turned up once. The chain uses TRBV9 and TRBJ2-7; 7 positions agree with TRBD1. CDR1 and CDR2 (germline): SGDLS, YYNGEE. The CDR3 contains 16 residues. V gave up 0 bases and J gave up 4 bases; unmatched junction bases: 10. DNA of the CDR3: TGTGCCAGCAGCGTAGGACCCGGGACAGAGTCGTACGAGCAGTACTTC. Encoded protein: CASSVGPGTESYEQYF.

The chain carries TRBV18 and TRBJ1-2; D ambiguous. Germline V lookup: CDR1 KGHSH, CDR2 LQKENI. CDR3 length: 14 residues. The V end lost 3 bases, the J end lost 4 bases, and 12 bases lay between the germline ends. The CDR3 DNA reads TGTGCCAGCTCACCTCAGCGATTAACCTATGGCTACACCTTC. It encodes CASSPQRLTYGYTF. Full variable domain (rest looked up from reference TRBV18 and TRBJ1-2): NAGVMQNPRHLVRRRGQEARLRCSPMKGHSHVYWYRQLPEEGLKFMVYLQKENIIDESGMPKERFSAEFPKEGPSILRIQQVVRGDSAAYFCASSPQRLTYGYTFGSGTRLTVV.

This sequence joins TRBV21-1 and TRBJ1-5; the table's D call, TRBD1, has no DNA check behind it. TRBV21-1 is a recognized pseudogene. The CDR3 is 16 amino acids. CDR3 region: CASSNPSDRVDQPQHF. DNA for the CDR3: TGTGCCAGCAGCAACCCTTCTGACAGGGTGGATCAGCCCCAGCATTTT.

The chain is built from TRBV2 and TRBJ2-7, with TRBD1 matching 10 bases. From germline, CDR1 is SNHLY and CDR2 FYNNEI. There are 12 residues in the CDR3. V gave up 10 bases and J gave up 2 bases; unmatched junction bases: 2. The CDR3 nucleotides are TGTGCCATAGGACAGGGGGCCTACGAGCAGTACTTC. Translation: CAIGQGAYEQYF.

The chain carries TRBV27 and TRBJ2-1; 7 positions match TRBD1. CDR3 length equals 14 residues. J gave up 7 bases and V 7 bases, and 10 bases lay outside the gene matches. The V gene's germline CDR1 is MNHEY and CDR2 SMNVEV (reference sequence). The CDR3 region is CASTNPTGFNEQFF. The CDR3 region has the DNA TGTGCCAGCACCAACCCGACAGGGTTTAATGAGCAGTTCTTC.

J is TRBJ2-1 and V is TRBV5-6; TRBD1 might be the D (6 bases). The V gene lost 2 bases and the J gene lost 4 bases, with 13 bases spanning the gap. CDR3 size: 15 residues. Germline V lookup: CDR1 SGHDT, CDR2 YYEEEE. The CDR3 sequence: CASSLVGQPYNEQFF. DNA of the CDR3: TGTGCCAGCAGCTTAGTGGGACAACCTTACAATGAGCAGTTCTTC.

V and J are TRBV5-8 and TRBJ1-5, with D possibly matching TRBD1 (5 bases). CDR1 and CDR2 from the germline V gene are SGHTS and YDEGEE. V dropped 1 base and J dropped 7 bases, with 9 bases sitting between them. This CDR3 has 13 residues. For the CDR3, the DNA is TGTGCCAGCAGCTTGATGGGGGACCAGCCCCAGCATTTT. Translation: CASSLMGDQPQHF.

A single count supports this clone. The J gene is TRBJ2-2, the V gene TRBV29-1, with TRBD1 matching 7 bases. This CDR3 region has 13 residues. V lost 8 bases, J lost 5 bases, and 8 bases stayed unmatched. Germline V gives CDR1 SQVTM, CDR2 ANQGSEA. The CDR3 is CSTRDSRTGELFF. The CDR3 DNA reads as TGCAGCACACGGGACAGTCGGACCGGGGAGCTGTTTTTT.

V is TRBV28 and J is TRBJ1-2; possibly TRBD1 for D (6 bases). CDR1 and CDR2 from the germline V gene are MDHEN and SYDVKM. The CDR3 has 13 residues. V lost 3 bases and J lost 4, with 9 bases in between. CDR3 in DNA: TGTGCCAGCAGTTTTCTGGACAGCTATGGCTACACCTTC. Translating gives CASSFLDSYGYTF.

This chain joins TRBV25-1 and TRBJ2-6, with 8 bases matching TRBD1. The junction had 3 bases not matched to a gene; V was cut back by 5 bases and J by 0 bases. The germline gives CDR1 MGHDK, CDR2 SYGVNS. The CDR3 contains 16 residues. The CDR3 here is CASSRDRPSGANVLTF. DNA for the CDR3: TGTGCCAGCAGTCGGGACAGGCCCTCTGGGGCCAACGTCCTGACTTTC.

V usage is TRBV6-5 and J usage is TRBJ2-7, with D possibly being TRBD1 (5 bases). Germline values: CDR1 MNHEY, CDR2 SVGAGI. CDR3 length: 14 residues. Trimming stripped 7 bases from V and 0 bases from J, with 13 bases between. CDR3 region: CASTPTGSSYEQYF. Here the CDR3 DNA reads TGTGCCAGCACCCCCACAGGCTCCTCCTACGAGCAGTACTTC.

The rearrangement links TRBV2 to TRBJ2-1, with TRBD1 matching 9 bases. The V segment lost 6 bases and the J segment 8 bases; nucleotides outside the gene matches: 8. CDR1 is SNHLY, CDR2 FYNNEI, per germline. The CDR3 is made up of 14 amino acids. CDR3 sequence: CASRGGTGLHEQFF. The CDR3 DNA reads TGTGCCAGCAGAGGCGGGACAGGGTTGCATGAGCAGTTCTTC.

The chain carries TRBV9 and TRBJ2-2, with a tentative D call TRBD2 (5 bases). The CDR3 runs to 14 residues. V was cut by 4 bases and J by 3 bases, with 10 bases left in between. Germline-derived CDR1 and CDR2 are SGDLS and YYNGEE. The CDR3 sequence: CASSPRGYTGELFF. CDR3 DNA sequence: TGTGCCAGCAGCCCGCGAGGGTACACCGGGGAGCTGTTTTTT.

A note on this clone: Other nucleotide sequences from this sample produce the same CDR3. V usage is TRBV5-1 and J usage is TRBJ2-7, with D perhaps matching TRBD1 or TRBD2 (6 bases each). V lost 0 bases, J lost 5 bases, and 15 bases lay in between. The CDR3 runs 15 residues. The germline gives CDR1 SGHRS, CDR2 YFSETQ. The CDR3 reads CASSLGIGGRNEQYF. CDR3 in DNA: TGCGCCAGCAGCTTGGGGATTGGGGGGCGCAACGAGCAGTACTTC.

The gene calls are TRBV9 and TRBJ2-2, with D unclear. Germline CDR1 and CDR2: SGDLS and YYNGEE. CDR3 size: 14 residues. The germline V and J ends were trimmed by 4 bases and 1 base, with 8 bases remaining between them. This CDR3 is CASSTYLNTGELFF. The CDR3, as DNA: TGTGCCAGCAGCACCTACCTGAACACCGGGGAGCTGTTTTTT. Full variable domain (remainder filled in from reference TRBV9 and TRBJ2-2): DSGVTQTPKHLITATGQRVTLRCSPRSGDLSVYWYQQSLDQGLQFLIQYYNGEERAKGNILERFSAQQFPDLHSELNLSSLELGDSALYFCASSTYLNTGELFFGEGSRLTVL.

The chain recombines TRBV7-2 with TRBJ2-5; the match to TRBD1 covers 9 bases. The V gene's germline CDR1 is SGHTA and CDR2 FQGNSA. Trimming at V came to 5 bases and at J to 3 bases, leaving 1 base not matched to a gene. This CDR3 has 13 residues. The CDR3 here is CASSRDREETQYF. CDR3 sequence (DNA): TGTGCCAGCAGCCGGGACAGGGAAGAGACCCAGTACTTC.

The chain joins TRBV28 to TRBJ1-5, with D possibly TRBD1 on 6 matching bases. The V gene's germline CDR1 is MDHEN and CDR2 SYDVKM. CDR3 length equals 15 residues. V dropped 6 bases and J dropped 0 bases, with 12 bases sitting between them. CDR3 nucleotides: TGTGCCAGCAGGATACAGGGTTTTAGCAATCAGCCCCAGCATTTT. It translates to CASRIQGFSNQPQHF.

The J gene is TRBJ1-6, the V gene TRBV7-9; D is ambiguous. This CDR3 spans 17 amino acids. V shed 5 bases and J shed 5 bases, with 19 bases lying between them. Germline assignment: CDR1 SEHNR and CDR2 FQNEAQ (reference sequence). CDR3 residues: CASSPTVAAGNNSPLHF. In nucleotides, the CDR3 is TGTGCCAGCAGCCCAACTGTCGCGGCAGGCAATAATTCACCCCTCCACTTT. Combining the CDR3 with reference TRBV7-9 and TRBJ1-6 gives the whole variable domain DTGVSQNPRHKITKRGQNVTFRCDPISEHNRLYWYRQTLGQGPEFLTYFQNEAQLEKSRLLSDRFSAERPKGSFSTLEIQRTEQGDSAMYLCASSPTVAAGNNSPLHFGNGTRLTVT.

The V call is TRBV3-1 (or the pseudogene TRBV3-2), the J call TRBJ1-4, with 10 bases matching TRBD1. V lost 2 bases and J lost 6; bases outside the gene matches: 3. Per the germline V gene, CDR1 is LGHDT and CDR2 is YNNKEL (reference sequence). This CDR3 comprises 15 residues. CDR3 coding DNA: TGTGCCAGCAGCCAACCGGGGACAGGGGATGAAAAACTGTTTTTT. This sequence encodes CASSQPGTGDEKLFF.

This chain links TRBV7-8 with TRBJ1-2; possibly TRBD1 for D (5 bases). The CDR3 is made up of 18 amino acids. V lost 5 bases to trimming and J lost 4 bases, with 26 bases between them. Germline V CDR1 and CDR2: SGHVS, FQNEAQ. CDR3 sequence: CASSPIKPGRRRGYGYTF. In nucleotides, the CDR3 is TGTGCCAGCAGCCCAATCAAGCCGGGACGGAGACGTGGCTATGGCTACACCTTC.